These 27 T cell receptor beta chains were sequenced from one sample in a study of regulatory T cells in long-lasting Graves disease. Libraries of TCR beta came from iRepertoire HTBI primers plus Arm-PCR of CDR3 regions. TCRdb independently ran MiXCR on the multiplex PCR reads; one entry per CDR3 protein. This sample has approximately 470,000 distinct CDR3 sequences, with 15% to 20% found just once. The time point is: newly diagnosed GD, antithyroid drugs for less than 3 months. From RNA extracted from PBMCs, the TCR library was made. These data were likewise used in another study, on T cells in Graves' hyperthyroidism and ophthalmopathy.

The sequences come from peripheral blood mononuclear cells (PBMCs), collected at new diagnosis, from a patient treated with antithyroid drugs. These receptor sequences come from a man aged 40-49 years with Graves disease.

This clonotype came up many times. The chain is built from TRBV6-2 or TRBV6-3 and TRBJ2-7; tentative D call: TRBD2 (6 bases). Germline CDR1 reads MNHEY; CDR2 reads SVGEGT. V was shortened by 6 bases and J by 0 bases, with 12 bases between the two germline ends. The CDR3 sequence is 14 residues long. As DNA, the CDR3 is TGTGCCAGCAGGTTCCGGGAGAACTCCTACGAGCAGTACTTC. This encodes CASRFRENSYEQYF.

V is TRBV5-1 and J is TRBJ2-3; D remains ambiguous. V lost 9 bases and J lost 5, with 13 bases in between. Germline CDR1 SGHRS, CDR2 YFSETQ. The CDR3 is 12 residues long. The CDR3, as DNA: TGCGCCACCCGCGATGGGGTAGATACGCAGTATTTT. Encoded protein: CATRDGVDTQYF.

The CDR3 coding sequence is TGTGCCAGCTCACCCTACGGACTAGCGGGAGCCGGCGGGGAGCTGTTTTTT. Translating it yields CASSPYGLAGAGGELFF. V is TRBV18 and J is TRBJ2-2; 13 nucleotides line up with TRBD2. The CDR3 is 17 residues long. Looked up from germline, CDR1 is KGHSH and CDR2 is LQKENI. J lost 7 bases, V lost 3 bases, and 8 bases had no gene match.

This clonotype was found a few times. The chain has TRBV20-1 and TRBJ1-2; 7 bases are shared with TRBD1. V lost 5 bases, J lost 0 bases, and 6 bases stayed unmatched. This CDR3 region has 14 residues. Germline CDR1 and CDR2: DFQATT and SNEGSKA (reference sequence). CDR3 residues: CSAVDRAPNYGYTF. The CDR3 coding sequence is TGCAGTGCTGTCGACAGGGCCCCTAACTATGGCTACACCTTC.

The chain links TRBV20-1 to TRBJ1-1, with a tentative D call TRBD1 (5 bases). CDR3 size: 12 residues. Deletions cut 8 bases from V and 2 bases from J, with 12 bases between. The germline gives CDR1 DFQATT, CDR2 SNEGSKA (reference sequence). The CDR3 coding sequence is TGCAGTCCCCATCAGGGCAACACTGAAGCTTTCTTT. Translation: CSPHQGNTEAFF.

In its sample, this clonotype was seen a few times. The V and J genes are TRBV6-2 or TRBV6-3 and TRBJ2-5; D not resolved. CDR1 is MNHEY and CDR2 is SVGEGT in the germline V gene. V dropped 7 bases and J dropped 4 bases, with 16 bases sitting between them. The CDR3 runs to 14 residues. The CDR3 sequence is CASKTDPLGETQYF. The CDR3 DNA follows: TGTGCCAGCAAAACCGACCCCTTGGGAGAGACCCAGTACTTC.

This clonotype was picked up many times. The gene calls are TRBV11-3 and TRBJ2-1; D is unclear. V lost 2 bases and J lost 3, with 8 bases in between. The CDR3 totals 14 residues. Germline V gene data show CDR1 as SGHNT and CDR2 as YENEEA. The CDR3 DNA is TGTGCCAGCAGCTTATCAGCGTACTACAATGAGCAGTTCTTC. This gives the protein CASSLSAYYNEQFF.

The rearrangement joins TRBV9 to TRBJ2-3; D might be TRBD1 or TRBD2, each matching 5 bases. Germline assignment: CDR1 SGDLS and CDR2 YYNGEE. V lost 1 base, J lost 6 bases, and 12 bases lay in between. This CDR3 region has 14 residues. CDR3 coding DNA: TGTGCCAGCAGCGTACGGGGACCCGCGGATACGCAGTATTTT. Protein: CASSVRGPADTQYF.

This clonotype was counted many times. The chain is built from TRBV27 and TRBJ2-1, with 8 bases matching TRBD2. Germline V CDR1 and CDR2: MNHEY, SMNVEV (reference sequence). V was pared by 7 bases and J by 11 bases, with 16 bases of the junction left unmatched. The CDR3 extends over 15 amino acids. Written as DNA, the CDR3 is TGTGCCAGCAATCCGGGGCTAGCGGGCGCCGTGAAGCAGTTCTTC. Translating it yields CASNPGLAGAVKQFF.

This clonotype was counted ten times or more. The chain couples TRBV2 to TRBJ2-2; D possibly corresponds to TRBD1 (5 bases). Trimming stripped 2 bases from V and 5 bases from J, with 12 bases between. The CDR3 is 15 amino acids. CDR1 SNHLY and CDR2 FYNNEI come from the germline V gene. The CDR3 DNA is TGTGCCAGCAGTGAAAGCAGGGCACCGACCGGGGAGCTGTTTTTT. Protein: CASSESRAPTGELFF.

There are many counts of this clonotype. The genes are TRBV6-1 and TRBJ2-5; no firm D call. The length of the CDR3 is 11 residues. Germline assignment: CDR1 MNHNS and CDR2 SASEGT. V was shortened by 8 bases and J by 3 bases, with 7 bases between the two germline ends. The CDR3 is CASSAKETQYF. CDR3 coding DNA: TGTGCCAGCTCGGCCAAAGAGACCCAGTACTTC.

The table lists this clonotype with many counts. V usage is TRBV12-3 or TRBV12-4 and J usage is TRBJ2-5, with 11 bases aligning to TRBD2. The junction had 4 bases not matched to a gene; V was cut back by 3 bases and J by 4 bases. The CDR3 loop spans 15 amino acids. CDR3 loop: CASSLTSGTGETQYF. The CDR3, as DNA: TGTGCCAGCAGTTTGACTAGCGGGACGGGAGAGACCCAGTACTTC.

The CDR3: CASSRGLAGGSSGTDTQYF. The CDR3 DNA reads as TGTGCCAGTAGTAGGGGACTAGCGGGAGGATCGAGTGGCACAGATACGCAGTATTTT. V and J are TRBV19 and TRBJ2-3; 15 nucleotides line up with TRBD2. V trimming: 4 bases; J trimming: 1 base; junction bases outside the gene matches: 9. The CDR3 sequence is 19 residues long. Looked up from germline, CDR1 is LNHDA and CDR2 is SQIVND (reference sequence).

This clonotype was seen ten or more times. The chain recombines TRBV6-1 with TRBJ2-1; no definite D call. From germline, CDR1 is MNHNS and CDR2 SASEGT. V was pared by 6 bases and J by 6 bases, with 15 bases between. This CDR3 has 14 residues. The CDR3 coding sequence is TGTGCCAGCAGCCAGGCCCTAGAAGGCAATGAGCAGTTCTTC. Translating gives CASSQALEGNEQFF.

This clonotype was counted a few times. The rearrangement joins TRBV15 to TRBJ1-1; 7 bases fit TRBD1. This CDR3 comprises 15 residues. Germline V gene data show CDR1 as LNHNV and CDR2 as YYDKDF (reference sequence). V shed 1 base and J 3 bases; nucleotides not matched to a gene: 5. The CDR3 protein is CATSRANQGDTEAFF. DNA for the CDR3: TGTGCCACCAGCAGAGCTAATCAGGGGGACACTGAAGCTTTCTTT.

The sample holds many counts of this clonotype. The rearrangement links TRBV24-1 to TRBJ2-1; D may be TRBD1 (7 bases). V was trimmed by 4 bases and J by 4 bases, leaving 16 bases between them. Germline lookup yields CDR1 KGHDR and CDR2 SFDVKD. The CDR3 is 16 amino acids. CDR3 amino acids: CATSEQQGTVYNEQFF. The CDR3 DNA is TGTGCCACCAGTGAGCAACAGGGGACTGTATACAATGAGCAGTTCTTC.

This clonotype was recorded at least ten times. This sequence joins TRBV20-1 and TRBJ2-4; 7 bases fit TRBD1. The CDR3 runs 19 residues. The V segment lost 0 bases and the J segment 1 base; nucleotides outside the gene matches: 15. Germline V gives CDR1 DFQATT, CDR2 SNEGSKA (reference sequence). The CDR3 DNA is TGCAGTGCTAGAGATGATGGGGACAGCATAACGGGGGCCAAAAACATTCAGTACTTC. This encodes CSARDDGDSITGAKNIQYF.

As for this clonotype: A much larger clone differs from this one at a single base, so this may be a read error. The chain combines TRBV2 with TRBJ1-5, with TRBD1 identical over 9 bases. Losses at the gene ends were 8 bases for V and 8 bases for J; bases not matched to a gene: 19. This CDR3 is built from 17 residues. Per germline, CDR1 SNHLY and CDR2 FYNNEI. The CDR3 here is CASGRSGTGYVREPQHF. The CDR3 bases are TGTGCCAGCGGTCGCTCCGGGACAGGGTATGTCCGGGAGCCCCAGCATTTT. Complete variable domain (other parts from reference TRBV2 and TRBJ1-5): EPEVTQTPSHQVTQMGQEVILRCVPISNHLYFYWYRQILGQKVEFLVSFYNNEISEKSEIFDDQFSVERPDGSNFTLKIRSTKLEDSAMYFCASGRSGTGYVREPQHFGDGTRLSIL.

This clonotype was seen repeatedly, ten times or more. The rearrangement links TRBV7-2 to TRBJ1-1, with D unresolved. V was trimmed by 3 bases and J by 0 bases, leaving 5 bases between them. The CDR3 spans 13 residues. CDR1 is SGHTA, CDR2 FQGNSA, per germline. CDR3 sequence (DNA): TGTGCCAGCAGCTTTTCAGTGAACACTGAAGCTTTCTTT. This gives the protein CASSFSVNTEAFF.

This clonotype was observed at least ten times. V gene TRBV7-8 combines with J gene TRBJ2-7, with D possibly TRBD2 on 7 matching bases. Trimming stripped 4 bases from V and 7 bases from J, with 14 bases between. Germline CDR1 reads SGHVS; CDR2 reads FQNEAQ. The CDR3 sequence is 13 residues long. CDR3 protein: CASSSARGGEQYF. The CDR3 region has the DNA TGTGCCAGCAGCTCCGCCAGGGGAGGGGAGCAGTACTTC.

This clonotype was found a few times. The CDR3 sequence is CSAQDRTMNTEAFF. The CDR3 bases are TGCAGTGCTCAGGACAGAACGATGAACACTGAAGCTTTCTTT. The chain links TRBV20-1 to TRBJ1-1; D possibly corresponds to TRBD1 (6 bases). CDR1 and CDR2 from the germline V gene are DFQATT and SNEGSKA (reference sequence). The V end was cut by 5 bases, the J end by 0 bases, with 13 bases between. The CDR3 has 14 residues.

This clonotype was counted at least ten times. The V call is TRBV28, the J call TRBJ1-1; 8 bases align to TRBD1. Germline CDR1 MDHEN, CDR2 SYDVKM. Trimming removed 7 bases from V and 1 base from J; junction bases left unmatched: 2. CDR3 length: 13 amino acids. The CDR3 nucleotides are TGTGCCAGCAAAGGACAGGGGAACACTGAAGCTTTCTTT. Its protein is CASKGQGNTEAFF.

Comments on this clonotype: The junction departs from the called germline gene at one end, perhaps through a read error. J is TRBJ2-7 and V is TRBV28; 9 bases align to TRBD2. CDR1 and CDR2 (germline): MDHEN, SYDVKM. The CDR3 consists of 13 residues. As DNA, the CDR3 is TGTGCCCGCAGATCAAGCGGGAGGTACGAGCAGTACTTC. Translated, it gives CARRSSGRYEQYF. Complete variable domain (other parts from reference TRBV28 and TRBJ2-7): DVKVTQSSRYLVKRTGEKVFLECVQDMDHENMFWYRQDPGLGLRLIYFSYDVKMKEKGDIPEGYSVSREKKERFSLILESASTNQTSMYLCARRSSGRYEQYFGPGTRLTVT.

The chain carries TRBV2 and TRBJ2-3, with TRBD1 matching over 7 bases. Unmatched junction bases numbered 7, after V lost 2 bases and J lost 8 bases. CDR1 and CDR2 from the germline V gene are SNHLY and FYNNEI. The CDR3 spans 14 residues. The CDR3 reads CASSEYNRGPTQYF. In DNA form, the CDR3 reads TGTGCCAGCAGTGAATATAATAGGGGGCCTACGCAGTATTTT.

This clonotype was seen ten or more times. The conserved closing phenylalanine or tryptophan is absent in this CDR3, likely reflecting a read error. The DNA is left out, because the CDR3 cannot be placed on it with certainty; the CDR3 is given as TCRdb lists it. V and J are TRBV29-1 and TRBJ2-7; TRBD2 is the table's D call and was not checked against the DNA. The germline V gene has CDR1 SQVTM and CDR2 ANQGSEA. 9 amino acids form the CDR3, both terminal residues included. CDR3 region: CSVVDRGLR.

This clonotype showed up just once. The CDR3 DNA follows: TGCAGTGCTAGCGCCAGGGGACTAGCTGCCGGGGAGCTGTTTTTT. Translating it yields CSASARGLAAGELFF. The chain has TRBV20-1 and TRBJ2-2; 9 bases align to TRBD2. V gave up 3 bases and J gave up 6 bases; unmatched junction bases: 8. CDR3 length equals 15 residues. CDR1 and CDR2 (germline): DFQATT, SNEGSKA (reference sequence).

Turning to this clonotype: The junction departs from germline at one end; a sequencing error may be responsible. The V call is TRBV19, the J call TRBJ2-7; no clear D. The CDR3 runs to 15 residues. The germline V gene encodes CDR1 LNHDA and CDR2 SQIVND (reference sequence). Written as DNA, the CDR3 is TGTGCCGGTAGTAATCCCTCGAATGGGGCCTACGAGCAGTACTTC. Protein product: CAGSNPSNGAYEQYF. Drawing the rest from reference TRBV19 and TRBJ2-7, the complete variable domain is DGGITQSPKYLFRKEGQNVTLSCEQNLNHDAMYWYRQDPGQGLRLIYYSQIVNDFQKGDIAEGYSVSREKKESFPLTVTSAQKNPTAFYLCAGSNPSNGAYEQYFGPGTRLTVT.